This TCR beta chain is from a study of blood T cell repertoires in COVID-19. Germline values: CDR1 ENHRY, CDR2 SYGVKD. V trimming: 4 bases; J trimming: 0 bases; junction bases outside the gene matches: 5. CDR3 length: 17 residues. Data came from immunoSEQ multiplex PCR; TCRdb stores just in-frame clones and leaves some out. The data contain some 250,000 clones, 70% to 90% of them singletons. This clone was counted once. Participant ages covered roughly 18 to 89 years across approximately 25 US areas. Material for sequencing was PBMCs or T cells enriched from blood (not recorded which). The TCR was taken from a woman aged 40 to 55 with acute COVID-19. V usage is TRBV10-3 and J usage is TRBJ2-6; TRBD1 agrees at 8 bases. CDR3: CAISVDRANSGANVLTF. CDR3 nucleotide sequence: TGTGCCATCAGTGTGGACAGGGCGAACTCTGGGGCCAACGTCCTGACTTTC.